These 27 T cell receptor beta chains originate from one sample sequenced in a study of blood T cell repertoires in COVID-19 (TCRdb year 2020). The library was made by the immunoSEQ multiplex PCR assay. In TCRdb, the immuneACCESS table is reduced to in-frame sequences with V and J assigned. These tables do not hold every clone; where another copy was compared, an unresolved V gene accounts for under half, and the others remain unexplained. The sample profile shows around 240,000 clones; almost 85% of them were found once. The ten largest clones take up over 1.5% of the sample. The sequenced sample consisted of peripheral blood. These receptors came from a woman older than 75 with acute or convalescent COVID-19.

The V and J genes are TRBV25-1 and TRBJ1-2; 7 bases match TRBD1. V lost 5 bases and J lost 8; bases outside the gene matches: 5. Looked up from germline, CDR1 is MGHDK and CDR2 is SYGVNS. The CDR3 length is 12 residues. CDR3 DNA: TGTGCCAGCAGTACCCAGGGGGGCGGCTACACCTTC. Translation gives CASSTQGGGYTF.

The chain has TRBV6-5 and TRBJ1-1; 9 bases agree with TRBD1. V shed 8 bases, J shed 4 bases, and the junction held 5 bases outside the gene matches. Germline CDR1 and CDR2: MNHEY and SVGAGI. The CDR3 extends over 13 amino acids. CDR3 loop: CASHRDRVTEAFF. The CDR3 DNA reads as TGTGCCAGCCATCGGGACAGGGTCACTGAAGCTTTCTTT.

Only a few counts were recorded for this clone. V and J are TRBV2 and TRBJ2-7; D uncertain. In germline, CDR1 is SNHLY, CDR2 FYNNEI. V shed 5 bases and J shed 4 bases, with 6 bases lying between them. CDR3 length equals 11 residues. The CDR3 spells CASSTAYEQYF. The CDR3 bases are TGTGCCAGCAGTACCGCGTACGAGCAGTACTTC.

The chain has TRBV7-2 and TRBJ2-1; 9 bases agree with TRBD1. The trim removed 0 bases at V and 3 bases at J, leaving 3 bases unmatched. CDR1 and CDR2 (germline): SGHTA, FQGNSA. CDR3 length equals 16 residues. CDR3 protein: CASSLAPGQGYNEQFF. The CDR3 coding sequence is TGTGCCAGCAGCTTAGCCCCGGGACAGGGCTACAATGAGCAGTTCTTC.

This rearrangement joins TRBV7-8 to TRBJ2-5; D unresolved. V lost 3 bases to trimming and J lost 5 bases, with 4 bases between them. This CDR3 has 11 amino acids. The germline CDR1 and CDR2 sequences are SGHVS and FQNEAQ. CDR3 nucleotide sequence: TGTGCCAGCAGCTTCGGGGAGACCCAGTACTTC. Its protein is CASSFGETQYF.

With respect to this clone: The same CDR3 is also encoded by other DNA sequences in this sample. The V gene is TRBV15, the J gene TRBJ1-4; the D is unclear. In germline, CDR1 is LNHNV, CDR2 YYDKDF (reference sequence). V was pared by 0 bases and J by 8 bases, with 10 bases between. The CDR3 contains 14 residues. CDR3 DNA: TGTGCCACCAGCAGAGATCGAGGTCGGGAAAAACTGTTTTTT. Protein sequence: CATSRDRGREKLFF.

This chain connects TRBV30 to TRBJ1-2, with a tentative D call TRBD1 (6 bases). This CDR3 has 15 residues. Germline CDR1 and CDR2: GTSNPN and SVGIG (reference sequence). V was shortened by 0 bases and J by 2 bases, with 13 bases between the two germline ends. CDR3 amino acids: CAWSVRDTDNYGYTF. CDR3 sequence (DNA): TGTGCCTGGAGTGTCCGGGACACCGACAACTATGGCTACACCTTC.

The rearrangement links TRBV18 to TRBJ2-1, with 7 bases that match TRBD2. The CDR3 consists of 16 residues. With V trimmed by 5 bases and J by 6 bases, 13 bases remained unmatched. Germline assignment: CDR1 KGHSH and CDR2 LQKENI. This CDR3 reads CASSDFGGNIFNEQFF. The CDR3 DNA reads TGTGCCAGCTCAGATTTCGGGGGGAATATTTTCAATGAGCAGTTCTTC.

The rearrangement links TRBV5-1 to TRBJ2-6; TRBD2 matches at 8 bases. From germline, CDR1 is SGHRS and CDR2 YFSETQ. J was trimmed by 1 base and V by 0 bases; bases with no gene match: 3. The CDR3 contains 17 residues. For the CDR3, the DNA is TGCGCCAGCAGCTTGGGACTAGCGTATTCTGGGGCCAACGTCCTGACTTTC. Its protein product is CASSLGLAYSGANVLTF.

This clone was picked up a small number of times. The rearrangement links TRBV6-5 to TRBJ1-1; perhaps TRBD1 as D (6 bases). CDR1 is MNHEY and CDR2 is SVGAGI in the germline V gene. The CDR3 length is 16 residues. Trimming took off 2 bases at V and 13 bases at J, with 26 bases between the two ends. Written as DNA, the CDR3 is TGTGCCAGCAGTTACCGTCCGGGACCACAGGGTAACAGTTTTTTCTTT. Amino acid sequence: CASSYRPGPQGNSFFF.

The V gene is TRBV9, the J gene TRBJ1-2; a weak D match, TRBD1 (6 bases). Germline CDR1 is SGDLS and CDR2 is YYNGEE. The CDR3 extends over 14 amino acids. V was trimmed by 4 bases and J by 6 bases, leaving 16 bases between them. Here the CDR3 DNA reads TGTGCCAGCAGCTCCACCTCAGGGGATCATGGCTACACCTTC. Residues: CASSSTSGDHGYTF.

About this clone: This CDR3 is also generated by other DNA sequences in the sample. The J gene is TRBJ2-2, the V gene TRBV19, with 8 bases identical to TRBD1. In germline, CDR1 is LNHDA, CDR2 SQIVND (reference sequence). Trimming at V came to 5 bases and at J to 5 bases, leaving 1 base not matched to a gene. This CDR3 region has 13 residues. The CDR3 DNA sequence: TGTGCCAGTAGTGACAGGGGAACCGGGGAGCTGTTTTTT. Protein product: CASSDRGTGELFF.

The chain couples TRBV2 to TRBJ1-3, with D uncertain. The CDR3 covers 15 residues. CDR1 and CDR2 (germline): SNHLY, FYNNEI. V was cut by 3 bases and J by 0 bases, with 9 bases left in between. The CDR3 loop is CASSELGLSGNTIYF. The DNA of the CDR3 is TGTGCCAGCAGTGAGCTTGGGCTCTCTGGAAACACCATATATTTT.

The chain couples TRBV11-2 to TRBJ1-2, with 9 bases that match TRBD1. This CDR3 comprises 15 residues. J gave up 2 bases and V 5 bases, and 6 bases lay outside the gene matches. The germline gives CDR1 SGHAT, CDR2 FQNNGV. This CDR3 is CASSLSGTGNYGYTF. CDR3 nucleotides: TGTGCCAGCAGCCTCTCCGGGACAGGGAACTATGGCTACACCTTC.

The V gene is TRBV6-2 or TRBV6-3, the J gene TRBJ2-3, with D possibly matching TRBD1 (5 bases). The CDR3 has 16 residues. Trimming cost V 6 bases and J 4 bases, with 20 bases left between them. The germline V gene encodes CDR1 MNHEY and CDR2 SVGEGT. In nucleotides, the CDR3 is TGTGCCAGCAGCCCAGTTCCCGGGTCCAGGGCAGATACGCAGTATTTT. It translates to CASSPVPGSRADTQYF.

The V call is TRBV18, the J call TRBJ1-4, with 9 bases matching TRBD1. Germline V gene lookup returns CDR1 KGHSH and CDR2 LQKENI. With 4 bases clipped from V and 8 bases from J, the junction kept 11 bases outside the gene matches. This CDR3 region has 16 residues. CDR3 amino acids: CASSLDSGTGYEKLFF. The DNA of the CDR3 is TGTGCCAGCTCACTCGATTCCGGGACAGGGTACGAAAAACTGTTTTTT.

V is TRBV7-8 and J is TRBJ1-6; 7 bases match TRBD1. The junction had 6 bases not matched to a gene; V was cut back by 5 bases and J by 8 bases. Looked up from germline, CDR1 is SGHVS and CDR2 is FQNEAQ. CDR3 length: 14 residues. CDR3 sequence (DNA): TGTGCCAGCAGCCCCCGACAGGGTGATTCACCCCTCCACTTT. Translating it yields CASSPRQGDSPLHF.

This clone was recorded a few times. The CDR3: CASSQESARGASNSYEQYF. The CDR3 DNA reads TGCGCCAGCAGCCAAGAATCGGCGCGGGGGGCTTCAAACTCCTACGAGCAGTACTTC. This chain joins TRBV4-1 and TRBJ2-7; 8 bases line up with TRBD2. Germline lookup yields CDR1 MGHRA and CDR2 YSYEKL. V was clipped by 0 bases and J by 0 bases; unmatched bases: 13. The CDR3 extends over 19 amino acids.

V is TRBV3-1 (or the pseudogene TRBV3-2) and J is TRBJ1-2, with D uncertain. The CDR3 loop spans 16 amino acids. Germline CDR1 is LGHDT and CDR2 is YNNKEL (reference sequence). V lost 0 bases and J lost 5, with 16 bases in between. As DNA, the CDR3 is TGTGCCAGCAGCCAAGACCAGAATATATGGCAGTATGGCTACACCTTC. It encodes CASSQDQNIWQYGYTF.

The chain couples TRBV7-6 to TRBJ1-6; D is uncertain. CDR3 length equals 16 residues. Per the germline V gene, CDR1 is SGHVS and CDR2 is FNYEAQ. Trimming left V 4 bases short and J 10 bases short, with 20 bases between. CDR3 residues: CASSSTNRGGVSPLHF. The CDR3, as DNA: TGTGCCAGCAGCTCCACCAACCGAGGCGGGGTATCACCCCTCCACTTT.

J is TRBJ2-1 and V is TRBV6-2 or TRBV6-3; 9 bases agree with TRBD2. The V gene's germline CDR1 is MNHEY and CDR2 SVGEGT. This CDR3 contains 16 residues. V lost 5 bases, J lost 4 bases, and 9 bases stayed unmatched. This chain's CDR3 is CASSHMTSGQYNEQFF. Written as DNA, the CDR3 is TGTGCCAGCAGTCATATGACTAGCGGACAATACAATGAGCAGTTCTTC.

The rearrangement links TRBV6-1 to TRBJ1-6; D possibly corresponds to TRBD1 (5 bases). The V and J ends lost 0 bases and 13 bases respectively, with 19 bases between them. The CDR3 has 16 residues. CDR1 is MNHNS and CDR2 is SASEGT in the germline V gene. CDR3 sequence reads: CASSEARDGGILPLHF. CDR3 bases: TGTGCCAGCAGTGAAGCGCGTGACGGGGGAATTCTGCCCCTCCACTTT.

This clone was seen only a few times. The chain carries TRBV29-1 and TRBJ2-1, with D hard to call. This CDR3 spans 14 amino acids. Looked up from germline, CDR1 is SQVTM and CDR2 is ANQGSEA. V dropped 8 bases and J dropped 1 base, with 15 bases sitting between them. The CDR3 nucleotides are TGCAGCACCGTCCCTACGAGATCCTACAATGAGCAGTTCTTC. Encoded protein: CSTVPTRSYNEQFF.

The DNA for the CDR3 is TGTGCCAGCAGTCCCGGCGGGGAGAACACCGGGGAGCTGTTTTTT. Protein sequence: CASSPGGENTGELFF. This chain links TRBV7-3 with TRBJ2-2; the D gene is possibly TRBD2 (6 bases). V lost 6 bases, J lost 1 base, and 12 bases lay in between. There are 15 residues in the CDR3. The germline V gene encodes CDR1 SGHTA and CDR2 FQGTGA.

This sequence joins TRBV13 and TRBJ2-7; D possibly corresponds to TRBD1 (6 bases). The CDR3 has 15 residues. The V gene lost 5 bases and the J gene lost 2 bases, with 16 bases spanning the gap. CDR1 is PRHDT, CDR2 FYEKMQ, per germline (reference sequence). CDR3 sequence reads: CASSRRGWGTYEQYF. The CDR3 DNA reads TGTGCCAGCAGCCGTAGGGGGTGGGGTACCTACGAGCAGTACTTC.

The chain has TRBV5-6 and TRBJ1-1; no definite D call. Germline V gene lookup returns CDR1 SGHDT and CDR2 YYEEEE. Trimming removed 4 bases at V and 7 bases at J, with 20 bases between. There are 15 residues in the CDR3. The CDR3 spells CASSTLGLEAHEAFF. Written as DNA, the CDR3 is TGTGCCAGCAGCACGCTCGGGTTGGAGGCCCATGAAGCTTTCTTT.

This chain links TRBV5-5 with TRBJ1-4; the match to TRBD1 covers 8 bases. J gave up 3 bases and V 7 bases, and 5 bases lay outside the gene matches. Germline assignment: CDR1 SGHKS and CDR2 YYEKEE (reference sequence). This CDR3 comprises 14 residues. DNA of the CDR3: TGTGCCAGCTCGACAGGGGCCGCTAATGAAAAACTGTTTTTT. Residues: CASSTGAANEKLFF.